This T cell receptor beta chain was captured in a study of Ad26.COV2.S vaccination and SARS-CoV-2 variants. The treatment is: approximately 18 received Ad26.COV2.S at low or high dose, single or two shots; several received placebo; per-sample allocation not given. All samples were drawn on day 63, counting from the first vaccine or placebo injection. CDR3 length equals 15 residues. V dropped 1 base and J dropped 0 bases, with 9 bases sitting between them. Germline values: CDR1 SGHDN, CDR2 FVKESK. The method was immunoSEQ multiplex PCR; TCRdb's version includes in-frame clones alone and lacks a portion of them. The sample contains roughly 400,000 clones, 90% of which appear only once.

This specimen consisted of peripheral blood, obtained in a trial of Ad26.COV2.S vaccine versus placebo. The J gene is TRBJ1-1, the V gene TRBV14; TRBD1 is a possible D gene (6 bases). The receptor was derived from a person aged 18-60 years who received the Ad26.COV2.S COVID-19 vaccine or a placebo. The CDR3 here is CASSQANRVNTEAFF. The CDR3, as DNA: TGTGCCAGCAGCCAAGCAAACAGGGTGAACACTGAAGCTTTCTTT.